These T cell receptor beta chains were read from a single sample in a study of post-analysis software for immune sequencing data. TCRdb recomputed calls from the PCR reads with MiXCR, one row per CDR3 protein. The sample shows some 450,000 distinct CDR3 sequences, roughly 45% of them seen only once. Material: blood. The receptors originated from a girl aged 5-17 years with multiple sclerosis. The conserved cysteine and the conserved F or W are not part of the CDR3 here. A D gene is named only where the DNA matches it firmly. For some rows the clone size is stated as once, few or many, or as a class when expanded; others skip it.

d_gene	v_gene	j_gene	abundance	CDR3aa
TRBD2	TRBV29-1	TRBJ2-5	once	SVALAGQTETQY
NA	TRBV29-1	TRBJ2-1	NA	SVGNGNEQF
NA	TRBV20-1	TRBJ1-2	few	SARVGGGYGYT
NA	TRBV12-3/TRBV12-4	TRBJ1-4	NA	ASSLGLGEKLF
NA	TRBV6-5	TRBJ2-7	few	ASSYSPATSDEQY
TRBD2	TRBV9	TRBJ2-3	few	ASQLADYTDTQY
NA	TRBV7-3	TRBJ2-3	NA	ASSPETGLPDTQY
TRBD2	TRBV7-3	TRBJ2-5	NA	ASSRSAGGETQY
NA	TRBV4-1	TRBJ2-1	NA	ASSQGGGQREQF
NA	TRBV4-3	TRBJ2-7	few	ASSQEHGTYYEQY
NA	TRBV7-2	TRBJ2-7	NA	ASSLGVTSYEQY
NA	TRBV7-2	TRBJ2-1	NA	ASGIAVSNEQF
NA	TRBV7-3	TRBJ2-1	few	ASSPRRLAQYNEQF
TRBD2	TRBV28	NA	few	ASSPIAGSSYEQY
TRBD1	TRBV10-3	TRBJ2-7	few	AIGQGRYEQY
NA	TRBV20-1	TRBJ1-4	NA	SAREGRGSNEKLF
NA	TRBV12-3/TRBV12-4	TRBJ2-1	NA	ASSRLVGYNEQF
TRBD1	TRBV28	TRBJ2-1	few	ASSLAGQGAPEQF
TRBD1	TRBV6-2/TRBV6-3	TRBJ1-1	few	ASRPDRGGTEAF
NA	TRBV3-1	TRBJ1-5	NA	ASSQNPGRVAQPQH
TRBD1	TRBV29-1	TRBJ1-5	once	SVSSRDREDQPQH
TRBD1	TRBV20-1	TRBJ1-2	NA	SASPTGGGYGYT
TRBD1	TRBV12-3/TRBV12-4	TRBJ2-1	NA	ASSRDRENEQF
NA	TRBV20-1	TRBJ1-6	NA	SARGGNSPLH
TRBD1	TRBV12-3/TRBV12-4	TRBJ1-2	NA	ASSMTQGTYT
TRBD1	TRBV12-3/TRBV12-4	TRBJ2-3	NA	ASRGTGTDTQY
NA	TRBV5-1	TRBJ2-7	NA	ASSGGDRYYERY
NA	TRBV29-1	TRBJ2-7	many	SVEKAGNPYEQY
TRBD2	TRBV5-1	TRBJ2-5	NA	ASTLGGQETQY
TRBD2	TRBV6-1	TRBJ2-7	NA	ASSRRGSGRAGYEQY
NA	TRBV25-1	TRBJ1-2	NA	ASSEYEGTVGGALYYGYT
NA	TRBV12-3/TRBV12-4	TRBJ1-4	few	ASSLGYEKLF
NA	TRBV30	TRBJ1-1	NA	AWRQTGSAF
NA	TRBV6-6	TRBJ1-4	NA	ASSYAENEKLF
NA	TRBV12-3/TRBV12-4	TRBJ1-2	NA	ASSLQELGGYT
NA	TRBV29-1	TRBJ2-1	NA	SVVLGIIRGQF
NA	TRBV10-3	TRBJ2-7	many	AIRTGGVSYEQY
TRBD2	TRBV20-1	TRBJ2-3	NA	SASHFSGPYPSTDTQY
NA	TRBV15	TRBJ1-5	once	ATSRKLNHQPQH
NA	TRBV14	TRBJ1-6	few	ASSLSGETRNSPLH
NA	TRBV28	TRBJ2-4	many	ASSLAGDTVIQY
TRBD1	TRBV19	TRBJ2-4	NA	ASSARQGWAKNIQY
NA	TRBV2	NA	NA	ASNEGTVPYEQY
NA	TRBV7-2	TRBJ2-7	NA	ASSLDRAYGQY
TRBD2	TRBV2	TRBJ2-3	NA	ASSTSGDFSTDTQY
TRBD2	TRBV12-3/TRBV12-4	TRBJ2-3	few	ASSLTSGRRDTQY
NA	TRBV15	TRBJ1-1	NA	ATGRSGRDTEAF
TRBD1	TRBV2	TRBJ2-1	few	ASRTGQGGYSSYNEQF
TRBD1	TRBV29-1	TRBJ2-7	NA	SVRDRVTYEQY
TRBD1	TRBV7-2	TRBJ2-3	few	ASSARQGGSTDTQY
NA	TRBV6-6	TRBJ2-3	NA	ASSYIGEGTDTQY
NA	TRBV12-3/TRBV12-4	TRBJ1-2	few	ASLGGLEGYT
TRBD1	TRBV6-5	TRBJ1-2	few	ASSPSGQGFYGYT
TRBD2	TRBV20-1	TRBJ2-1	NA	SALASAGGILEQF